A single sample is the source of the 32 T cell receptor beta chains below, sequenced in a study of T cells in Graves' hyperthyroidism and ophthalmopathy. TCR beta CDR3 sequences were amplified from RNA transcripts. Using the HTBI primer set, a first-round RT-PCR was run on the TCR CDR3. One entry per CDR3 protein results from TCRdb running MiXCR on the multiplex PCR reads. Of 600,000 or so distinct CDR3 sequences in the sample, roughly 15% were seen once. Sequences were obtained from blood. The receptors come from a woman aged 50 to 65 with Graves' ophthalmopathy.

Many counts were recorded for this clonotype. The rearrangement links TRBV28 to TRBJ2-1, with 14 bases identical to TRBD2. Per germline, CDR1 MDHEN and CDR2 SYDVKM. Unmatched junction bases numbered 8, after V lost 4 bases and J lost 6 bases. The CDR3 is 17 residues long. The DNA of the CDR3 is TGTGCCAGCAGTTCCCACACCGGGACTAGCGGGAGCAATGAGCAGTTCTTC. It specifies CASSSHTGTSGSNEQFF.

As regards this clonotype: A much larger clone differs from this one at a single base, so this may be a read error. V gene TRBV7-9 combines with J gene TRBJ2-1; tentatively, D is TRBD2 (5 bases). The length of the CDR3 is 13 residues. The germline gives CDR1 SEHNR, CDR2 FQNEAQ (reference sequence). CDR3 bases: TGTACCAGCAGCTTTCGGGGTTTTGGGGAGCAGTTCTTC. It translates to CTSSFRGFGEQFF. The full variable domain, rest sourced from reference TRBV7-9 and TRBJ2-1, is DTGVSQNPRHKITKRGQNVTFRCDPISEHNRLYWYRQTLGQGPEFLTYFQNEAQLEKSRLLSDRFSAERPKGSFSTLEIQRTEQGDSAMYLCTSSFRGFGEQFFGPGTRLTVL.

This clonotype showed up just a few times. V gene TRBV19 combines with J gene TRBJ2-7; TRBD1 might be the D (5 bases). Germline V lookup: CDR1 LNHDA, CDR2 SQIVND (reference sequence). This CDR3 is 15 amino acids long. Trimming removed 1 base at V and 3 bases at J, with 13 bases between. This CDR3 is CASSIVAGSDYEQYF. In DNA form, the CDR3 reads TGTGCCAGTAGTATAGTGGCAGGGTCCGACTACGAGCAGTACTTC. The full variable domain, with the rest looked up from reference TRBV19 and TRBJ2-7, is DGGITQSPKYLFRKEGQNVTLSCEQNLNHDAMYWYRQDPGQGLRLIYYSQIVNDFQKGDIAEGYSVSREKKESFPLTVTSAQKNPTAFYLCASSIVAGSDYEQYFGPGTRLTVT.

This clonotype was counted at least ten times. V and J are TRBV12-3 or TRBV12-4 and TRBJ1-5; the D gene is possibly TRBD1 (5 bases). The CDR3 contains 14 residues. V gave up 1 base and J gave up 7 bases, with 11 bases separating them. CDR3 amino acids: CASSLVGEDQPQHF. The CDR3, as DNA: TGTGCCAGCAGTTTAGTGGGGGAGGACCAGCCCCAGCATTTT.

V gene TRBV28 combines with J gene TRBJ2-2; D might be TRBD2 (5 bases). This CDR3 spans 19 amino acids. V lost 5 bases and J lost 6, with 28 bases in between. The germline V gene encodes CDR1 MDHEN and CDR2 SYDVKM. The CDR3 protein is CASSRASDTGPRRPGELFF. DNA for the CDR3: TGTGCCAGCAGTCGTGCCAGCGATACCGGGCCGCGGAGGCCCGGGGAGCTGTTTTTT.

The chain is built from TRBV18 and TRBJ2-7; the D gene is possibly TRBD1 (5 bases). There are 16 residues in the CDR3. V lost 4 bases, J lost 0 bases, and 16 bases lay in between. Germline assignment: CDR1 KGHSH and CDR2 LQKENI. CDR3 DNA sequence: TGTGCCAGCTCACAATATAGCAGGGAAGCCTCCTACGAGCAGTACTTC. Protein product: CASSQYSREASYEQYF.

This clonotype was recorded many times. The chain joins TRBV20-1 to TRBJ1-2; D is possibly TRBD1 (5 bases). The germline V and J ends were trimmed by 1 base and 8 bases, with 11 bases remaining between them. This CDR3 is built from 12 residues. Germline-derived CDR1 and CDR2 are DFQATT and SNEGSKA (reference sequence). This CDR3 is CSARARAEGYTF. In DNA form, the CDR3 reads TGCAGTGCTAGAGCCAGGGCCGAGGGCTACACCTTC.

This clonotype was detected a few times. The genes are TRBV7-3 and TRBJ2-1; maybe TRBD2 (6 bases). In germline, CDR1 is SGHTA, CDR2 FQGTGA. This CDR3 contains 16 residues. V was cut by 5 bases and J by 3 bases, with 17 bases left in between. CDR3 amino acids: CASSISSGGSYNEQFF. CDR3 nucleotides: TGTGCCAGCAGCATTAGTAGCGGAGGAAGCTACAATGAGCAGTTCTTC.

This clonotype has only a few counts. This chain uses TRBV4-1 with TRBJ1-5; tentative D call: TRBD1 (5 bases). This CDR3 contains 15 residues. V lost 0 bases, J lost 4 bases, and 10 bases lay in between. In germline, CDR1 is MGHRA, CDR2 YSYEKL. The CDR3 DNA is TGCGCCAGCAGCCAAGATGATGGGGGAAATCAGCCCCAGCATTTT. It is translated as CASSQDDGGNQPQHF.

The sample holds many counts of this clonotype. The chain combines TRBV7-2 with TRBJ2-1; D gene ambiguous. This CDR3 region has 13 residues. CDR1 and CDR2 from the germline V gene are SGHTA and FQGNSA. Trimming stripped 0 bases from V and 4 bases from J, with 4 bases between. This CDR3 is CASSLARYNEQFF. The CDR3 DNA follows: TGTGCCAGCAGCTTAGCTAGATACAATGAGCAGTTCTTC.

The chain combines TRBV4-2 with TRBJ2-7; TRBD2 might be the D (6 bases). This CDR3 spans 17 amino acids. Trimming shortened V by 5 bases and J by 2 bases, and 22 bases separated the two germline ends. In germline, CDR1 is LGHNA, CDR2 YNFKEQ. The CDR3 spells CASSAEVLSGRTYEQYF. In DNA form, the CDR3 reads TGTGCCAGCAGCGCCGAGGTTCTTAGCGGCAGGACCTACGAGCAGTACTTC.

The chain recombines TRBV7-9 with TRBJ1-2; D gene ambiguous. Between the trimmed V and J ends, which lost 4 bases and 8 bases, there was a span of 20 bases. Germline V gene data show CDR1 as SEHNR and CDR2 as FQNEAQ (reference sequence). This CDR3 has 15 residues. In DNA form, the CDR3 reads TGTGCCAGCAGCTCCCGGGCCCCCCAGAGAAGGGGCTACACCTTC. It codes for CASSSRAPQRRGYTF. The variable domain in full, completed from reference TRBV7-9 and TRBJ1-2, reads DTGVSQNPRHKITKRGQNVTFRCDPISEHNRLYWYRQTLGQGPEFLTYFQNEAQLEKSRLLSDRFSAERPKGSFSTLEIQRTEQGDSAMYLCASSSRAPQRRGYTFGSGTRLTVV.

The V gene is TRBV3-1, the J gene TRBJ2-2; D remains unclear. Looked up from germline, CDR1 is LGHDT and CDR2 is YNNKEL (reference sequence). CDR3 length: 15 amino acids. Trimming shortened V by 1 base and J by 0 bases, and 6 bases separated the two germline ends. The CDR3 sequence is CASSQVDTNTGELFF. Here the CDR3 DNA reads TGTGCCAGCAGCCAAGTCGACACGAACACCGGGGAGCTGTTTTTT.

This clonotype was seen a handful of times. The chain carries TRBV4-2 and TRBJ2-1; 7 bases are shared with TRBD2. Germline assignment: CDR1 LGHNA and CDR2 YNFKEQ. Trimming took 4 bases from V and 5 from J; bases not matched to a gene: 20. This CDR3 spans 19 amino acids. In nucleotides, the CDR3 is TGTGCCAGCAGCCCCAAGGTTGGGTTGAGAACTAGCGAGGACAATGAGCAGTTCTTC. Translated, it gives CASSPKVGLRTSEDNEQFF.

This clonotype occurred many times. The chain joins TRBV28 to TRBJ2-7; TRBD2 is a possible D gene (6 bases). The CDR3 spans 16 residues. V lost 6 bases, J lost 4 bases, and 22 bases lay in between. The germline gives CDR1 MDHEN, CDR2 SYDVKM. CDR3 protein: CASSPLRASAVYEQYF. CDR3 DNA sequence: TGTGCCAGCAGCCCCCTTCGGGCTAGCGCTGTGTACGAGCAGTACTTC.

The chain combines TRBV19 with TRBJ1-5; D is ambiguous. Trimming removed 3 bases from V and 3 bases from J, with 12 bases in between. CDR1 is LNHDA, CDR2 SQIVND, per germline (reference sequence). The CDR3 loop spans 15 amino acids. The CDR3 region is CASSILDSYNQPQHF. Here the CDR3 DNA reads TGTGCCAGTAGTATCTTGGACTCTTACAATCAGCCCCAGCATTTT.

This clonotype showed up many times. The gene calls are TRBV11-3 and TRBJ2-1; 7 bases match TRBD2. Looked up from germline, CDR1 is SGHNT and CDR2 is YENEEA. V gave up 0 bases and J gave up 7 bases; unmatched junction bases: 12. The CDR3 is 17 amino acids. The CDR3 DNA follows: TGTGCCAGCAGCTTAGAAATGAGGACTAGTGAGACGAATGAGCAGTTCTTC. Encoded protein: CASSLEMRTSETNEQFF.

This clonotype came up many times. The CDR3 DNA sequence: TGTGCCAGCAGCCATGAACTAGCGGGAGGCGGTGAGACCCAGTACTTC. Its translation is CASSHELAGGGETQYF. The chain uses TRBV5-8 and TRBJ2-5; 12 bases agree with TRBD2. Looked up from germline, CDR1 is SGHTS and CDR2 is YDEGEE. The CDR3 contains 16 residues. Losses at the gene ends were 4 bases for V and 5 bases for J; bases not matched to a gene: 9.

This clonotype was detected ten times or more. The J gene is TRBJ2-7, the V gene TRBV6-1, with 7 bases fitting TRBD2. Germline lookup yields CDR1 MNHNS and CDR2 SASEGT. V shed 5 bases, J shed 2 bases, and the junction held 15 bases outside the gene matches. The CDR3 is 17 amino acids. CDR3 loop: CASSPLSLAERAYEQYF. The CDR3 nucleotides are TGTGCCAGCAGTCCCTTATCCCTAGCGGAGAGAGCCTACGAGCAGTACTTC.

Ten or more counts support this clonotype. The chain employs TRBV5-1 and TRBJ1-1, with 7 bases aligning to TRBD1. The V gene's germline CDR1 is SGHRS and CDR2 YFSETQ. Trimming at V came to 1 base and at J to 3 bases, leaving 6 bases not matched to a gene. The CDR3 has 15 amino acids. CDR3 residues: CASSLSTGEDTEAFF. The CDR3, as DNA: TGCGCCAGCAGCTTGTCTACAGGGGAGGACACTGAAGCTTTCTTT.

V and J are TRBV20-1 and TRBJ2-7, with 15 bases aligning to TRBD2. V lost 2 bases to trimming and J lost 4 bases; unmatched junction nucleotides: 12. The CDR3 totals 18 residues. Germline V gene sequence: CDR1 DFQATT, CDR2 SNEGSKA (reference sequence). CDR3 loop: CSARPPRGTSGRLYEQYF. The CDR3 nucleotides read TGCAGTGCTAGACCCCCTCGGGGGACTAGCGGGAGGTTATACGAGCAGTACTTC.

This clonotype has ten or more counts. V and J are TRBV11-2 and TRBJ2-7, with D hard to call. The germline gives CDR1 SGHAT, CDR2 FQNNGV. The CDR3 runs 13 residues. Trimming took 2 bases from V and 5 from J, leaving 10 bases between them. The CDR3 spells CASSLQSANEQYF. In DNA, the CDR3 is TGTGCCAGCAGCTTACAAAGTGCGAACGAGCAGTACTTC.

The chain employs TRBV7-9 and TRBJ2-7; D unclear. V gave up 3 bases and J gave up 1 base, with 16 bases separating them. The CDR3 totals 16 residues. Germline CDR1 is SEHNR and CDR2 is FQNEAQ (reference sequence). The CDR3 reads CASSFTTVAESYEQYF. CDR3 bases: TGTGCCAGCAGCTTCACGACCGTGGCCGAGTCCTACGAGCAGTACTTC.

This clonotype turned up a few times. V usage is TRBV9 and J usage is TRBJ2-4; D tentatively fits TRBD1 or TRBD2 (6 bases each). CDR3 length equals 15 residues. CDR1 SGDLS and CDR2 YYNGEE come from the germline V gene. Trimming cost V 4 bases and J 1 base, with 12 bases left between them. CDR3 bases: TGTGCCAGCAGCCCCGTAGGGGGGGCCAAAAACATTCAGTACTTC. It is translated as CASSPVGGAKNIQYF.

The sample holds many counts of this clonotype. The CDR3 loop reads CAWSVQGHEQFF. CDR3 DNA sequence: TGTGCCTGGAGTGTACAGGGTCATGAGCAGTTCTTC. The chain employs TRBV30 and TRBJ2-1, with D maybe TRBD1 (6 bases). V gave up 0 bases and J gave up 8 bases, with 8 bases separating them. Germline V gene lookup returns CDR1 GTSNPN and CDR2 SVGIG (reference sequence). CDR3 size: 12 residues.

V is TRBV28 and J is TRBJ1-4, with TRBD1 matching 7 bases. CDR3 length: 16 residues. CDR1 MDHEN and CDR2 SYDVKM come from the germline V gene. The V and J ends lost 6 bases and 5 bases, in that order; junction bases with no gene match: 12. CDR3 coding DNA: TGTGCCAGCAGCACAGGGGTGGGGGCGATAAATGAAAAACTGTTTTTT. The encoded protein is CASSTGVGAINEKLFF.

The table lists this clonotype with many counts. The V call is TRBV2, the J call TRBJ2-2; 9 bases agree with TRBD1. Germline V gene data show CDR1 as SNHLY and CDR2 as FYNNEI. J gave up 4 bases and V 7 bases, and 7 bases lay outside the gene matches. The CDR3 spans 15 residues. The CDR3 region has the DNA TGTGCCAGCAATAAACAGGGGGCTAGCACCGGGGAGCTGTTTTTT. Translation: CASNKQGASTGELFF.

The CDR3 sequence is CASGNPLGRAFF. The CDR3 coding sequence is TGTGCCAGCGGCAACCCTTTGGGTCGGGCTTTCTTT. The chain is built from TRBV5-5 and TRBJ1-1, with D hard to call. The CDR3 loop spans 12 amino acids. Germline V CDR1 and CDR2: SGHKS, YYEKEE (reference sequence). Deletions cut 7 bases from V and 11 bases from J, with 18 bases between.

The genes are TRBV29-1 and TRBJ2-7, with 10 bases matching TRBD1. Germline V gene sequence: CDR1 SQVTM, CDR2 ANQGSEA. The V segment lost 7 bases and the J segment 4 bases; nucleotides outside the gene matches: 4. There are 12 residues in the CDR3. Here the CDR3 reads CSGTGGSYEQYF. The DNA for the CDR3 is TGCAGCGGGACAGGGGGGTCTTACGAGCAGTACTTC.

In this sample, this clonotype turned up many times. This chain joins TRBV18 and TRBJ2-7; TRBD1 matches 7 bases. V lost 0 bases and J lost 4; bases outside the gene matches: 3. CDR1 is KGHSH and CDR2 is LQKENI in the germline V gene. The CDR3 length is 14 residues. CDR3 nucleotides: TGTGCCAGCTCACCACCGACAGGGTCGTACGAGCAGTACTTC. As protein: CASSPPTGSYEQYF. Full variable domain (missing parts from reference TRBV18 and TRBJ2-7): NAGVMQNPRHLVRRRGQEARLRCSPMKGHSHVYWYRQLPEEGLKFMVYLQKENIIDESGMPKERFSAEFPKEGPSILRIQQVVRGDSAAYFCASSPPTGSYEQYFGPGTRLTVT.

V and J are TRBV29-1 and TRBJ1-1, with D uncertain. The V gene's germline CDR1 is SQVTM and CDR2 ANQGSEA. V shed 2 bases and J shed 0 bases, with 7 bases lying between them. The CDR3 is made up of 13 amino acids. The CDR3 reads CSVETALNTEAFF. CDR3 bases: TGCAGCGTTGAAACAGCTTTGAACACTGAAGCTTTCTTT. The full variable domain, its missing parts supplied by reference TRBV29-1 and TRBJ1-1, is SAVISQKPSRDICQRGTSLTIQCQVDSQVTMMFWYRQQPGQSLTLIATANQGSEATYESGFVIDKFPISRPNLTFSTLTVSNMSPEDSSIYLCSVETALNTEAFFGQGTRLTVV.

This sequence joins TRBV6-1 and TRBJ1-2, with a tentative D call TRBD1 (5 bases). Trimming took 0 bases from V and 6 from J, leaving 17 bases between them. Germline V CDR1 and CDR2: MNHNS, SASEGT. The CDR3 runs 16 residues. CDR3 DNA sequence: TGTGCCAGCAGTGAAGCAGGGTGGCTAGGAGGGGATGGCTACACCTTC. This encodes CASSEAGWLGGDGYTF.